These 19 T cell receptor beta chains were all obtained from the same sample, sequenced in a study of blood T cell repertoires in COVID-19. Sequenced by immunoSEQ multiplex PCR; TCRdb stores in-frame clones only, minus some. The profile covers under 75,000 clones, with around 90% appearing a single time and 3.5% to 4.5% taken by the ten largest. Material for sequencing was peripheral blood. The source of these receptors is a man aged 50 to 59 with active COVID-19.

The chain couples TRBV24-1 to TRBJ2-7; weak D call: TRBD2 (6 bases). This CDR3 spans 15 amino acids. Germline values: CDR1 KGHDR, CDR2 SFDVKD. Trimming stripped 8 bases from V and 11 bases from J, with 27 bases between. CDR3 in DNA: TGTGCCACCATCCCGGACTACCCCAGGGCGAAGGCGGAGTACTTC. Translation: CATIPDYPRAKAEYF.

The gene calls are TRBV21-1 and TRBJ2-7; the tabulated D call, TRBD2, remains unverified against the DNA. TRBV21-1 is flagged as a pseudogene. The CDR3 runs to 13 residues. The CDR3 reads CASSKGGDYEQYF. The CDR3 coding sequence is TGTGCCAGCAGCAAAGGGGGGGATTACGAGCAGTACTTC.

The chain carries TRBV12-3 or TRBV12-4 and TRBJ1-2, with D perhaps matching TRBD1 (6 bases). V was clipped by 5 bases and J by 7 bases, with 14 bases between them. The CDR3 is made up of 13 amino acids. CDR3 sequence reads: CASSLEGGGGYTF. In nucleotides, the CDR3 is TGTGCCAGCAGTCTTGAGGGAGGGGGTGGCTACACCTTC.

The V and J genes are TRBV2 and TRBJ2-7, with a possible D match to TRBD1 (5 bases). V was trimmed by 1 base and J by 6 bases, leaving 7 bases between them. Germline V gene sequence: CDR1 SNHLY, CDR2 FYNNEI. The CDR3 totals 12 residues. The chain's CDR3 is CASSEGQREQYF. The DNA for the CDR3 is TGTGCCAGCAGTGAAGGACAGCGCGAGCAGTACTTC.

The rearrangement links TRBV18 to TRBJ1-6; 7 bases line up with TRBD1. Losses at the gene ends were 0 bases for V and 6 bases for J; bases not matched to a gene: 8. CDR1 KGHSH and CDR2 LQKENI come from the germline V gene. The CDR3 has 17 amino acids. CDR3 in DNA: TGTGCCAGCTCACCACCCAACAGGGGAATTCGTAATTCACCCCTCCACTTT. As protein: CASSPPNRGIRNSPLHF.

The gene calls are TRBV15 and TRBJ1-2; TRBD1 matches 11 bases. The germline CDR1 and CDR2 sequences are LNHNV and YYDKDF (reference sequence). The CDR3 runs to 15 residues. V lost 8 bases to trimming and J lost 1 base; unmatched junction nucleotides: 6. The CDR3 region is CATWTGGRGNYGYTF. The CDR3 DNA reads TGTGCCACCTGGACAGGGGGCCGAGGTAACTATGGCTACACCTTC.

The CDR3 protein is CASSLLGDRAEYTF. CDR3 nucleotides: TGTGCCAGCAGTTTATTAGGGGACAGGGCGGAATACACCTTC. The chain combines TRBV27 with TRBJ1-2, with 9 positions matching TRBD1. The CDR3 length is 14 residues. With 1 base clipped from V and 11 bases from J, the junction kept 8 bases outside the gene matches. Germline lookup yields CDR1 MNHEY and CDR2 SMNVEV (reference sequence).

The rearrangement uses TRBV18 and TRBJ1-5; no reliable D call. Looked up from germline, CDR1 is KGHSH and CDR2 is LQKENI. CDR3 length equals 13 residues. Between the trimmed V and J ends, which lost 0 bases and 7 bases, there was a span of 7 bases. The CDR3 loop is CASSPPGIQPQHF. In DNA, the CDR3 is TGTGCCAGCTCACCACCGGGCATCCAGCCCCAGCATTTT.

The V gene is TRBV5-1, the J gene TRBJ2-7; 13 nucleotides agree with TRBD2. CDR3 length: 15 amino acids. The ends lost 4 bases at V and 4 bases at J; junction bases unmatched: 5. CDR1 SGHRS and CDR2 YFSETQ come from the germline V gene. The CDR3 protein is CASSTSGGASYEQYF. In DNA, the CDR3 is TGCGCCAGCAGCACTAGCGGGGGGGCCTCTTACGAGCAGTACTTC. Based on the CDR3 plus reference TRBV5-1 and TRBJ2-7, the full variable domain is KAGVTQTPRYLIKTRGQQVTLSCSPISGHRSVSWYQQTPGQGLQFLFEYFSETQRNKGNFPGRFSGRQFSNSRSEMNVSTLELGDSALYLCASSTSGGASYEQYFGPGTRLTVT.

The CDR3 loop is CASSLGQGETEAFF. CDR3 coding DNA: TGTGCCAGCAGCTTAGGTCAGGGGGAGACTGAAGCTTTCTTT. The gene calls are TRBV7-9 and TRBJ1-1; TRBD1 matches 7 bases. This CDR3 has 14 residues. V gave up 1 base and J gave up 5 bases; unmatched junction bases: 4. The germline CDR1 and CDR2 sequences are SEHNR and FQNEAQ (reference sequence).

The CDR3 bases are TGTGCCAGCAGTTCCCAACCCAGGACTGGTGGCTACACCTTC. Its protein product is CASSSQPRTGGYTF. The V gene is TRBV6-5, the J gene TRBJ1-2; D is ambiguous. Trimming removed 4 bases from V and 7 bases from J, with 16 bases in between. Germline loops: CDR1 MNHEY, CDR2 SVGAGI. The CDR3 has 14 residues.

The chain links TRBV19 to TRBJ2-3, with a weak D call TRBD2 (6 bases). This CDR3 has 16 residues. The V gene's germline CDR1 is LNHDA and CDR2 SQIVND (reference sequence). Deletions cut 4 bases from V and 1 base from J, with 15 bases between. The CDR3 here is CASSNPRGVGTDTQYF. CDR3 nucleotide sequence: TGTGCCAGTAGTAACCCGCGGGGTGTTGGCACAGATACGCAGTATTTT.

The chain carries TRBV18 and TRBJ2-5; no firm D call. The CDR3 extends over 14 amino acids. The germline CDR1 and CDR2 sequences are KGHSH and LQKENI. Trimming pared 2 bases from V and 5 bases from J, leaving 12 bases between. Here the CDR3 reads CASSPWKGGETQYF. The CDR3 region has the DNA TGTGCCAGCTCACCATGGAAAGGCGGCGAGACCCAGTACTTC.

The genes are TRBV5-1 and TRBJ2-7; 9 positions agree with TRBD1. This CDR3 has 14 residues. CDR1 SGHRS and CDR2 YFSETQ come from the germline V gene. The trim removed 4 bases at V and 3 bases at J, leaving 5 bases unmatched. The CDR3 nucleotides read TGCGCCAGCAGCCCCGAGACAGGGGGCTACGAGCAGTACTTC. Its translation is CASSPETGGYEQYF.

V and J are TRBV24-1 and TRBJ2-4; TRBD1 agrees at 9 bases. The V gene end was trimmed by 3 bases and the J gene end by 9 bases; junction bases not matched to a gene: 2. Germline V gene sequence: CDR1 KGHDR, CDR2 SFDVKD. The CDR3 is made up of 13 amino acids. For the CDR3, the DNA is TGTGCCACCAGTGATGGGGGACAGGGCATTCAGTACTTC. This codes for CATSDGGQGIQYF.

V usage is TRBV5-1 and J usage is TRBJ2-3, with no clear D. The V gene's germline CDR1 is SGHRS and CDR2 YFSETQ. V lost 3 bases, J lost 0 bases, and 8 bases lay in between. CDR3 length equals 14 residues. The CDR3 bases are TGCGCCAGCAGCTATCAGACTAGCACAGATACGCAGTATTTT. Its protein is CASSYQTSTDTQYF.

In nucleotides, the CDR3 is TGCAGCGCGGTTCCAGGGGGAGAGGGCTACACCTTC. This translates into CSAVPGGEGYTF. The chain joins TRBV29-1 to TRBJ1-2; 7 positions agree with TRBD1. The ends lost 7 bases at V and 8 bases at J; junction bases unmatched: 10. This CDR3 spans 12 amino acids. The germline CDR1 and CDR2 sequences are SQVTM and ANQGSEA.

This clone has just one count. This rearrangement joins TRBV9 to TRBJ1-6; TRBD1 agrees at 10 bases. CDR1 and CDR2 from the germline V gene are SGDLS and YYNGEE. J lost 7 bases, V lost 3 bases, and 4 bases had no gene match. The CDR3 runs to 15 residues. The CDR3, as DNA: TGTGCCAGCAGCGGGGGACAGGGGTACAATTCACCCCTCCACTTT. Protein: CASSGGQGYNSPLHF.

The rearrangement joins TRBV7-2 to TRBJ1-4, with D uncertain. The CDR3 runs 16 residues. Germline CDR1 SGHTA, CDR2 FQGNSA. The V gene lost 4 bases and the J gene lost 5 bases, with 17 bases spanning the gap. The CDR3 nucleotides are TGTGCCAGCAGCTCCATATGGAGGAACGGAAATGAAAAACTGTTTTTT. It yields the protein CASSSIWRNGNEKLFF.